These T cell receptor beta chains were read from a single sample in a study of cytomegalovirus exposure and HLA in healthy donors. The method was immunoSEQ multiplex PCR; TCRdb's version includes in-frame clones alone and lacks a portion of them. Of over 20,000 clones in the sample, 70% were seen once. Sequenced sample: PBMCs. These TCRs come from a woman between 45 and 65 years old in good health and CMV-seronegative. Both conserved end residues are part of each CDR3. Each record gives: clone size, D gene, V gene, J gene, CDR3 length, CDR3 protein, CDR3 DNA. The D gene is left open where the match is weak. For some rows the clone size is stated as once, few or many, or as a class when expanded; others skip it.

clone size: -; D gene: -; V gene: TRBV5-1; J gene: TRBJ1-1; CDR3 length: 14; CDR3 protein: CASSWRQAGTEAFF; CDR3 DNA: TGCGCCAGCAGCTGGAGACAGGCTGGCACTGAAGCTTTCTTT
clone size: -; D gene: TRBD1; V gene: TRBV6-5; J gene: TRBJ2-1; CDR3 length: 14; CDR3 protein: CASSGDRDINEQFF; CDR3 DNA: TGTGCCAGCAGTGGGGACAGGGACATAAATGAGCAGTTCTTC
clone size: -; D gene: TRBD2; V gene: TRBV28; J gene: TRBJ2-5; CDR3 length: 17; CDR3 protein: CASSLGTKSSGKETQYF; CDR3 DNA: TGTGCCAGCAGTTTAGGGACAAAGAGTAGCGGGAAAGAGACCCAGTACTTC
clone size: -; D gene: -; V gene: TRBV12-5; J gene: TRBJ1-3; CDR3 length: 11; CDR3 protein: CATAAVNTIYF; CDR3 DNA: TGTGCTACCGCCGCAGTGAACACCATATATTTT
clone size: -; D gene: TRBD2; V gene: TRBV9; J gene: TRBJ2-5; CDR3 length: 14; CDR3 protein: CASSAGTGGETQYF; CDR3 DNA: TGTGCCAGCAGCGCTGGGACGGGGGGAGAGACCCAGTACTTC
clone size: -; D gene: -; V gene: TRBV6-5; J gene: TRBJ1-2; CDR3 length: 13; CDR3 protein: CASAYDRDYGYTF; CDR3 DNA: TGTGCCAGCGCTTATGACAGAGACTATGGCTACACCTTC
clone size: -; D gene: -; V gene: TRBV29-1; J gene: TRBJ1-1; CDR3 length: 12; CDR3 protein: CSVDGRNTEAFF; CDR3 DNA: TGCAGCGTCGATGGCAGGAACACTGAAGCTTTCTTT
clone size: -; D gene: -; V gene: TRBV29-1; J gene: TRBJ1-2; CDR3 length: 13; CDR3 protein: CSVEEGINYGYTF; CDR3 DNA: TGCAGCGTCGAGGAGGGGATCAACTATGGCTACACCTTC
clone size: few; D gene: -; V gene: TRBV5-1; J gene: TRBJ2-1; CDR3 length: 14; CDR3 protein: CASSPVQKNNEQFF; CDR3 DNA: TGCGCCAGCAGCCCCGTACAGAAAAACAATGAGCAGTTCTTC
clone size: few; D gene: TRBD2; V gene: TRBV6-1; J gene: TRBJ2-1; CDR3 length: 14; CDR3 protein: CASRSGGAGNEQFF; CDR3 DNA: TGTGCCAGCAGGAGCGGGGGGGCCGGCAATGAGCAGTTCTTC
clone size: few; D gene: TRBD1; V gene: TRBV7-6; J gene: TRBJ1-4; CDR3 length: 15; CDR3 protein: CASSDREATNEKLFF; CDR3 DNA: TGTGCCAGCAGCGACAGGGAGGCAACTAATGAAAAACTGTTTTTT
clone size: -; D gene: -; V gene: TRBV5-4; J gene: TRBJ1-1; CDR3 length: 16; CDR3 protein: CASSQVLNRVNTEAFF; CDR3 DNA: TGTGCCAGCAGCCAAGTCCTGAACAGGGTGAACACTGAAGCTTTCTTT
clone size: -; D gene: -; V gene: TRBV5-4; J gene: TRBJ1-6; CDR3 length: 13; CDR3 protein: CASSLDSNSPLHF; CDR3 DNA: TGTGCCAGCAGCCTCGACAGTAATTCACCCCTCCACTTT
clone size: few; D gene: -; V gene: TRBV6-5; J gene: TRBJ1-5; CDR3 length: 13; CDR3 protein: CASSSGVNQPQHF; CDR3 DNA: TGTGCCAGCAGTTCAGGGGTCAATCAGCCCCAGCATTTT
clone size: -; D gene: -; V gene: TRBV29-1; J gene: TRBJ2-3; CDR3 length: 16; CDR3 protein: CSVDGLADMSTDTQYF; CDR3 DNA: TGCAGCGTTGATGGTCTAGCTGATATGAGCACAGATACGCAGTATTTT
clone size: -; D gene: -; V gene: TRBV5-1; J gene: TRBJ1-1; CDR3 length: 15; CDR3 protein: CASSLSLGSWTEAFF; CDR3 DNA: TGCGCCAGCAGCTTGAGTCTAGGGAGTTGGACTGAAGCTTTCTTT
clone size: -; D gene: -; V gene: TRBV25-1; J gene: TRBJ2-7; CDR3 length: 15; CDR3 protein: CASSELGASSYEQYF; CDR3 DNA: TGTGCCAGCAGTGAACTAGGGGCGAGCTCCTACGAGCAGTACTTC
clone size: -; D gene: TRBD2; V gene: TRBV7-2; J gene: TRBJ2-7; CDR3 length: 15; CDR3 protein: CASSLTSGGTYEQYF; CDR3 DNA: TGTGCCAGCAGCTTAACTAGCGGGGGGACGTACGAGCAGTACTTC
clone size: -; D gene: -; V gene: TRBV29-1; J gene: TRBJ1-2; CDR3 length: 12; CDR3 protein: CSVDSLENGYTF; CDR3 DNA: TGCAGCGTTGATTCGTTAGAAAATGGCTACACCTTC
clone size: few; D gene: TRBD1; V gene: TRBV10-1; J gene: TRBJ1-1; CDR3 length: 15; CDR3 protein: CASSESGQSNTEAFF; CDR3 DNA: TGCGCCAGCAGTGAGTCGGGACAGTCAAACACTGAAGCTTTCTTT